The rows below give T cell receptor beta chains drawn from one sample of a study of blood T cells in healthy people across ages. TCRdb re-called the 5' RACE reads with MiXCR, one entry per CDR3 protein. The sample includes over a million distinct CDR3 sequences, 40% to 45% of them seen just once. The sequencing sample was made of blood. The receptor set was obtained from a woman in her sixties in good health. The CDR3 runs from the conserved cysteine through the conserved F or W. A D gene is named only where the DNA matches it firmly. Not every row has a clone size; where given, it reads once, few, many or a size class.

J,V,size,length,D,DNA,CDR3
TRBJ2-4,TRBV5-1,NA,14,TRBD1,TGCGCCAGCAGCCACAGGGGAACGCAAAACATTCAGTACTTC,CASSHRGTQNIQYF
TRBJ2-7,TRBV28,few,14,NA,TGTGCCAGCAGTTCACGGACAGTCTCCTACGAGCAGTACTTC,CASSSRTVSYEQYF
TRBJ2-5,TRBV4-1,NA,15,NA,TGCGCCAGCAGCCAAGAGTGGGGGGGCCGAGAGACCCAGTACTTC,CASSQEWGGRETQYF
TRBJ2-7,TRBV10-3,NA,12,NA,TGTGCCATAGGCTTGGGCGCCTACGAGCAGTACTTC,CAIGLGAYEQYF
TRBJ2-3,TRBV19,few,15,TRBD2,TGTGCCAGTAGTTCGTCTAGCGGGTACACAGATACGCAGTATTTT,CASSSSSGYTDTQYF
TRBJ2-7,TRBV11-2,NA,13,NA,TGTGCCAGCAGCGTAGAAAGGTCCACAGAGCAGTACTTC,CASSVERSTEQYF
TRBJ2-5,TRBV10-3,NA,16,TRBD1,TGTGCCATCGGAGCCCCCGGGACAGGGACAATTAAGACCCAGTACTTC,CAIGAPGTGTIKTQYF
TRBJ2-7,TRBV12-3/TRBV12-4,once,14,NA,TGTGCCAGCACCCGCAGCCTAGGCGGCAATGAGCAGTACTTC,CASTRSLGGNEQYF
TRBJ2-1,TRBV27,once,16,TRBD1,TGTGCCAGCAGTTTATCGGACCGGACAGGGTTTGATGAGCAGTTCTTC,CASSLSDRTGFDEQFF
TRBJ2-7,TRBV6-5,many,15,NA,TGTGCCAGCAGTAAGGGACCGTCCCTCGGAAACGAGCAGTACTTC,CASSKGPSLGNEQYF
TRBJ2-5,TRBV7-9,NA,14,NA,TGTGCCAGCAGTCCCGGGACCTCCGGGGTGACCCAGTACTTC,CASSPGTSGVTQYF
TRBJ2-7,TRBV15,few,11,NA,TGTGCCACCACCGACACCTACGAGCAGTACTTC,CATTDTYEQYF
TRBJ1-1,TRBV3-1,NA,12,NA,TGTGCCAGCAGCCAAGTGGACGCTGAAGCTTTCTTT,CASSQVDAEAFF
TRBJ2-5,TRBV7-6,NA,17,TRBD1,TGTGCCAGCAGTTACCCCCCCGGGGGACAGGAATACAATGAGCAGTACTTC,CASSYPPGGQEYNEQYF
TRBJ2-3,TRBV9,NA,15,NA,TGTGCCAGCAGCGTAGTGGGATCCCTCACAGATACGCAGTATTTT,CASSVVGSLTDTQYF
TRBJ2-3,TRBV20-1,few,13,NA,TGCAGTGCTAGGGTCGAAAGCACAGATACGCAGTATTTT,CSARVESTDTQYF
TRBJ1-4,TRBV29-1,many,12,NA,TGCAGCGTTCCGACAGGTCTGGGAAAACTGTTTTTT,CSVPTGLGKLFF
TRBJ2-7,TRBV27,few,15,TRBD2,TGTGCCAGCAGTTCGTTTGCGGGAGTCCCCTACGAGCAGTACTTC,CASSSFAGVPYEQYF
TRBJ1-6,TRBV28,few,16,NA,TGTGCCAGTGACGGAGGGATGGGCTCCTATAATTCACCCCTCCACTTT,CASDGGMGSYNSPLHF
TRBJ2-5,TRBV20-1,NA,13,TRBD2,TGCAGTGCTTGGTGGGCGGGAGGGGAGACCCAGTACTTC,CSAWWAGGETQYF
TRBJ1-1,TRBV25-1,few,14,NA,TGTGCCAGCAGTGAATTAGGGTCGAACACTGAAGCTTTCTTT,CASSELGSNTEAFF
TRBJ2-3,TRBV11-2,NA,16,NA,TGTGCCAGCAGCTTAGATCTAGCGAGCGCCACAGATACGCAGTATTTT,CASSLDLASATDTQYF
TRBJ1-6,TRBV4-1,NA,15,NA,TGCGCCAGCAGGAAAGGCCACACTGGGAATTCACCCCTCCACTTT,CASRKGHTGNSPLHF
TRBJ2-5,TRBV28,few,13,NA,TGTGCCAGCAGTTTTCTCGGGGAAGAGACCCAGTACTTC,CASSFLGEETQYF
TRBJ2-1,TRBV5-1,NA,18,TRBD2,TGCGCCAGCAGCTCGAAGGGACTAGCGGGAGTCCCCTACAATGAGCAGTTCTTC,CASSSKGLAGVPYNEQFF
TRBJ1-2,TRBV28,NA,13,NA,TGTGCCAGCAGTCCAACTACCCGGGACCTCTACACCTTC,CASSPTTRDLYTF
TRBJ2-6,TRBV20-1,NA,18,NA,TGCAGTGCTAGAGATTTGGCAGGGGGAGGCTCTGGGGCCAACGTCCTGACTTTC,CSARDLAGGGSGANVLTF
TRBJ1-1,TRBV29-1,few,12,NA,TGCAGCGTTGAAGATCCAGGGGAGGTTGCTTTCTTT,CSVEDPGEVAFF
TRBJ2-7,TRBV5-5,NA,14,NA,TGTGCCAGCAGCTTCAAGCTACCAAACTACGAGCAGTACTTC,CASSFKLPNYEQYF
TRBJ2-7,TRBV27,NA,16,NA,TGTGCCGGCAGTCCAGGCTGGGTATGGGGCCGCTACGAGCAGTACTTC,CAGSPGWVWGRYEQYF
TRBJ2-7,TRBV5-6,few,13,NA,TGTGCCAGCAGCCTAACGTACAGCTACGAGCAGTACTTC,CASSLTYSYEQYF
TRBJ2-5,TRBV27,NA,15,TRBD1,TGTGCCAGCAGTTTGTGGGGACAGGTTGGGGAGACCCAGTACTTC,CASSLWGQVGETQYF
TRBJ2-3,TRBV19,NA,17,NA,TGTGCCAGTAATACAGTTAGAGGGACCCCGGCCACAGATACGCAGTATTTT,CASNTVRGTPATDTQYF
TRBJ2-7,TRBV7-4,NA,16,TRBD1,TGTGCCAGCAGCCTCTTAGGGACAGGGTGGGTATACGAGCAGTACTTC,CASSLLGTGWVYEQYF
TRBJ2-5,TRBV2,few,13,NA,TGTGCCAGCAGTGGACAGCCTCAAGAGACCCAGTACTTC,CASSGQPQETQYF
TRBJ2-1,TRBV9,NA,14,TRBD2,TGTGCCACCTACCTAGCGGGAGAAGTCAATGAGCAGTTCTTC,CATYLAGEVNEQFF
TRBJ2-4,TRBV4-1,NA,18,TRBD1,TGCGCCAGCAGCCAAGAAGGGGACAGAACCCTAGCCAAAGACATTCAGTACTTC,CASSQEGDRTLAKDIQYF
TRBJ2-7,TRBV12-3/TRBV12-4,NA,13,TRBD1,TGTGCCAGCAGTTCAGGGGGCGCATCCGAGCAGTACTTC,CASSSGGASEQYF
TRBJ2-7,TRBV29-1,many,12,TRBD2,TGCAGCGTTGTTGGCGGGAGCTACGAGCAGTACTTC,CSVVGGSYEQYF
TRBJ2-3,TRBV20-1,few,15,TRBD2,TGCAGTGCCAATGCCGCGGGAGCGGGAGGACAGGCGCAGTATTTT,CSANAAGAGGQAQYF
TRBJ2-5,TRBV27,few,15,TRBD2,TGTGCCAGCAGTTTCTCTAGCGGGCTGGGGGGGACCCAGTACTTC,CASSFSSGLGGTQYF
TRBJ2-1,TRBV27,NA,13,NA,TGTGCCAGCAGTTTATCCGGGGTGGGCACCCAGTTCTTC,CASSLSGVGTQFF
TRBJ2-3,TRBV20-1,few,14,NA,TGCAGTGCTAGAGATCTAGGGACCACAGATACGCAGTATTTT,CSARDLGTTDTQYF
TRBJ2-5,TRBV27,NA,13,NA,TGTGCCAGCAGCCGACCGCCTGTCGAGACCCAGTACTTC,CASSRPPVETQYF
TRBJ2-7,TRBV5-1,many,11,NA,TGTGCCAGCAGCCATGACTACGAGCAGTACTTC,CASSHDYEQYF
TRBJ2-3,TRBV5-1,NA,11,NA,TGCGCCAGCAGCTCGGAAAATACGCAGTATTTT,CASSSENTQYF
TRBJ2-5,TRBV20-1,NA,14,NA,TGCAGTGCTAGAGATATGGACGGCCAAGAGACCCAGTACTTC,CSARDMDGQETQYF
TRBJ2-1,TRBV28,NA,15,NA,TGTGCCAGCAGTTTACGGCCCGGACTTTACAATGAGCAGTTCTTC,CASSLRPGLYNEQFF
TRBJ2-7,TRBV3-1,NA,14,TRBD1,TGTGCCAGCAGCTACCGTGGACAGGTGTGCGAGCAGTACTTC,CASSYRGQVCEQYF
TRBJ2-7,TRBV20-1,few,14,TRBD1,TGCAGTGCTAGAAAAATTGGGACAGACTACGAGCAGTACTTC,CSARKIGTDYEQYF
TRBJ2-5,TRBV20-1,few,15,TRBD2,TGCAGTGCTAGGACTAGCGGGGTAGAATCGGGGACCCAGTACTTC,CSARTSGVESGTQYF
TRBJ1-5,TRBV20-1,NA,17,TRBD1,TGCAGTGCTAGAATGGACAGGGGGTCCAGGGGGTCGCAGCCCCAGCATTTT,CSARMDRGSRGSQPQHF
TRBJ2-7,TRBV7-3,NA,13,NA,TGTGCCAGCAGCTTATGGGCTAGCAGGGAGCAGTACTTC,CASSLWASREQYF
TRBJ2-5,TRBV7-8,NA,15,NA,TGTGCCAGCAGCTTAGCAGAGACTGGACAAGAGACCCAGTACTTC,CASSLAETGQETQYF
TRBJ2-3,TRBV7-9,few,17,NA,TGTGCCAGCAGCTTGGGACAACAGGGTTTCCTCACAGATACGCAGTATTTT,CASSLGQQGFLTDTQYF
TRBJ1-5,TRBV6-1,NA,15,NA,TGTGCCAGCAGTGAAGTTCCATCGCCCAGGGAGCCCCAGCATTTT,CASSEVPSPREPQHF
TRBJ2-3,TRBV29-1,NA,16,TRBD1,TGCAGCGCCCGAGCTCGGCAGGGGGCCAGCACAGATACGCAGTATTTT,CSARARQGASTDTQYF
TRBJ2-1,TRBV29-1,NA,13,NA,TGCAGCGTTGGGGGGTCCCCCTACAATGAGCAGTTCTTC,CSVGGSPYNEQFF
TRBJ2-7,TRBV4-1,many,16,TRBD1,TGCGCCAGCAGCCAAGACCCGGACAGGGGATACTACGAGCAGTACTTC,CASSQDPDRGYYEQYF